A selection of T cell receptor beta chains follows, all from one sample in a study of blood T cell repertoires in COVID-19. Using immunoSEQ multiplex PCR, the repertoire was profiled, and TCRdb retains in-frame clones only, with some absent. The top ten hold 6.5% to 8.5% of the sample, which has about 21,000 clones, 83% seen once. Sample: peripheral blood. Receptor source: a human donor in a cohort sampled during active COVID-19. The CDR3 runs from the conserved cysteine through the conserved F or W. The order of the fields is clone size, D gene, J gene, V gene, CDR3 DNA, CDR3 protein. A D gene is named only where the DNA matches it firmly. The size of a clone is reported for some rows only, either as once, few or many, or as a class for expanded clones.

>.|TRBD2|TRBJ2-1|TRBV11-2
TGTGCCAGCAGCTCTCACAGCGGGGGCCCTAGCTCCTACAATGAGCAGTTCTTC
CASSSHSGGPSSYNEQFF
>.|.|TRBJ2-2|TRBV7-9
TGTGCCAGCAGCATCCAGGGGAAGGCCGGGGAGCTGTTTTTT
CASSIQGKAGELFF
>.|TRBD1|TRBJ2-7|TRBV5-1
TGCGCCAGCAGCAAATCACAGGGGGCCTACGAGCAGTACTTC
CASSKSQGAYEQYF
>once|TRBD2|TRBJ2-3|TRBV7-7
TGTGCTAGCAGCCTCGCTAGCGGGTTATACACAGATACGCAGTATTTT
CASSLASGLYTDTQYF
>.|TRBD1|TRBJ1-2|TRBV18
TGTGCCAGCTCACCACCGCAGGGACAGGGGGCATTTGGCTACACCTTC
CASSPPQGQGAFGYTF
>few|.|TRBJ2-7|TRBV30
TGTGCCTGGAGCACCTCTAGGACAGCTTACTACGAGCAGTACTTC
CAWSTSRTAYYEQYF
>.|.|TRBJ1-4|TRBV5-1
TGCGCCAGCAGCTTGGGAGGAGGAGGCAATGAAAAACTGTTTTTT
CASSLGGGGNEKLFF
>.|.|TRBJ1-5|TRBV4-1
TGCGCCAGCAGCCAAAAATACAGGGGCAATCAGCCCCAGCATTTT
CASSQKYRGNQPQHF
>.|TRBD2|TRBJ2-2|TRBV10-3
TGTGCCATCAGTGGAACTAGCGAATCCACCGGGGAGCTGTTTTTT
CAISGTSESTGELFF
>.|.|TRBJ2-5|TRBV21-1
TGTGCCAGCAGCCAAAGCGCCGGGACAGAGAAAGAGACCCAGTACTTC
CASSQSAGTEKETQYF
>.|.|TRBJ1-1|TRBV19
TGTGCCAGTAGTAACCGGGGAGTCCCTGAAGCTTTCTTT
CASSNRGVPEAFF
>few|TRBD1|TRBJ1-5|TRBV11-2
TGTGCCAGCAGCTTAGGAACAGGGGGCCTAAATCAGCCCCAGCATTTT
CASSLGTGGLNQPQHF
>few|.|TRBJ1-2|TRBV20-1
TGCAGCGGCCGGCCTCAGGGAGGCTACACCTTC
CSGRPQGGYTF
>.|TRBD1|TRBJ2-7|TRBV2
TGTGCCATTACGCTCCGGGACAGGCGCTCCCGGGACTCCTACGAGCAGTACTTC
CAITLRDRRSRDSYEQYF
>.|.|TRBJ1-1|TRBV6-5
TGTGCCAGCAGTTACACAGGCACTGAAGCTTTCTTT
CASSYTGTEAFF
>.|.|TRBJ1-5|TRBV6-5
TGTGCCAGCAGAATCGACAGCAGCAATCAGCCCCAGCATTTT
CASRIDSSNQPQHF
>medium-sized|.|TRBJ1-2|TRBV19
TGTGCCAGTAGTGCGTACAGCGGGACCTATGGCTACACCTTC
CASSAYSGTYGYTF
>.|.|TRBJ1-1|TRBV28
TGTGCCAGCAGTTTGGGGGAGGGGTGGAACACTGAAGCTTTCTTT
CASSLGEGWNTEAFF
>.|TRBD2|TRBJ2-3|TRBV7-6
TGTGCCAGCAGCTTTGGCGGGGGGGCAGATACGCAGTATTTT
CASSFGGGADTQYF
>.|TRBD1|TRBJ1-2|TRBV30
TGTGCCTGGGACAGGGGCGAAGAAGGTGGCTACACCTTC
CAWDRGEEGGYTF
>.|.|TRBJ1-3|TRBV25-1
TGTGCCAGCAGTGCGACCACCGGGATCTCTGGAAACACCATATATTTT
CASSATTGISGNTIYF
>.|.|TRBJ1-5|TRBV16
TGTGCCAGCAGCCAGGGGGCGAGCAATCAGCCCCAGCATTTT
CASSQGASNQPQHF
>.|.|TRBJ1-2|TRBV4-3
TGCGCCAGCAGCCAAGGGCCCCAGGCAGGGGCTAGCTATGGCTACACCTTC
CASSQGPQAGASYGYTF
>.|TRBD1|TRBJ1-5|TRBV28
TGTGCCAGCAGTTTACCGACAGGGGAGGACAATCAGCCCCAGCATTTT
CASSLPTGEDNQPQHF
>.|TRBD1|TRBJ1-1|TRBV6-2/TRBV6-3
TGTGCCAGCAGTCCGACAGGGCGTGAAGCTTTCTTT
CASSPTGREAFF
>.|TRBD1|TRBJ1-5|TRBV30
TGTGCCTGGAGTTCGCAAACAGGGGGCGCAAGCAATCAGCCCCAGCATTTT
CAWSSQTGGASNQPQHF
>.|.|TRBJ2-3|TRBV5-6
TGTGCCAGCAGCTTGGCCCCGGGTTCAGACGATACGCAGTATTTT
CASSLAPGSDDTQYF
>.|.|TRBJ1-3|TRBV5-1
TGCGCCAGCAGCTTGGGAGAGAACGGAAACACCATATATTTT
CASSLGENGNTIYF
>.|.|TRBJ1-1|TRBV5-6
TGTGCCAGCAGCGGATCTCGGGGGGTCGACCTCACTGAAGCTTTCTTT
CASSGSRGVDLTEAFF
>.|.|TRBJ1-1|TRBV3-1/TRBV3-2
TGTGCCAGCAGCCAAACAAACAGGCGTGGCACTGAAGCTTTCTTT
CASSQTNRRGTEAFF
>.|.|TRBJ1-1|TRBV4-3
TGCGCCAGCAGCCCGGACAGACTTCCTACCACTGAAGCTTTCTTT
CASSPDRLPTTEAFF
>once|TRBD2|TRBJ2-1|TRBV27
TGTGCCAGCAGCTCTCGTGGGACTAGGTCTTACAATGAGCAGTTCTTC
CASSSRGTRSYNEQFF
>.|.|TRBJ2-2|TRBV12-3/TRBV12-4
TGTGCCAGCACCCCTCGGGGATCCGGGGAGCTGTTTTTT
CASTPRGSGELFF
>.|.|TRBJ1-6|TRBV5-6
TGTGCCAGCAGCTTGGCCGGGGGGGCCTATAATTCACCCCTCCACTTT
CASSLAGGAYNSPLHF
>.|.|TRBJ1-3|TRBV19
TGTGCCAGTAGTAAGGGAAGGACTTCTTCTGGAAACACCATATATTTT
CASSKGRTSSGNTIYF